This TCR beta chain was documented in a study of blood T cell repertoires in COVID-19. At the level of the study: Italy, Spain and the United States were the sources of the convalescent and acute COVID-19 samples. The cDNA or gDNA used as material had been derived from T cells, B-cell-depleted T cells, or PBMCs.

TCRdb's table, derived via immunoSEQ multiplex PCR, lists solely in-frame clones and lacks some. The table lists some 490,000 clones, about 85% of them singletons. CDR1 and CDR2 from the germline V gene are SGHRS and YFSETQ. The V segment lost 4 bases and the J segment 6 bases; nucleotides outside the gene matches: 8. This CDR3 is 14 amino acids long. This clonotype originated in a woman in her fifties or sixties who had recovered from COVID-19. This chain connects TRBV5-1 to TRBJ2-7; the match to TRBD1 covers 9 bases. Sequenced input: PBMCs or T cells enriched from blood (not recorded which). In DNA, the CDR3 is TGCGCCAGCAGCCCAAACCCGGGACAGGGCGAGCAGTACTTC. Protein sequence: CASSPNPGQGEQYF.